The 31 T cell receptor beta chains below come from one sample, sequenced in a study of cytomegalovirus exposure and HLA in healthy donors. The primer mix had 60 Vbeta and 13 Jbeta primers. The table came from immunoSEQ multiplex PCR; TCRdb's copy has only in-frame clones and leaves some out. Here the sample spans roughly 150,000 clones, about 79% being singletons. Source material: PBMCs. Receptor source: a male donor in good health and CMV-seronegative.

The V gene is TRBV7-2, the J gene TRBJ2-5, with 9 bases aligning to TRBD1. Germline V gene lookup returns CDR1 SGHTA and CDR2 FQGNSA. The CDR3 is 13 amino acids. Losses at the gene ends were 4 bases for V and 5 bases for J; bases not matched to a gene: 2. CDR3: CASSWTGEETQYF. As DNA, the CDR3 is TGTGCCAGCAGCTGGACAGGGGAGGAGACCCAGTACTTC. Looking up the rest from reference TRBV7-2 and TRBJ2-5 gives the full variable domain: GAGVSQSPSNKVTEKGKDVELRCDPISGHTALYWYRQSLGQGLEFLIYFQGNSAPDKSGLPSDRFSAERTGGSVSTLTIQRTQQEDSAVYLCASSWTGEETQYFGPGTRLLVL.

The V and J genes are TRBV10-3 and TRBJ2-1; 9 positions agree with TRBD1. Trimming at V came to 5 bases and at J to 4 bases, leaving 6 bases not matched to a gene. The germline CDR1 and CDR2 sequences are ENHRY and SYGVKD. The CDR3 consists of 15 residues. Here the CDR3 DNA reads TGTGCCATCAGTCGGGACAGGGAGTCTTACAATGAGCAGTTCTTC. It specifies CAISRDRESYNEQFF.

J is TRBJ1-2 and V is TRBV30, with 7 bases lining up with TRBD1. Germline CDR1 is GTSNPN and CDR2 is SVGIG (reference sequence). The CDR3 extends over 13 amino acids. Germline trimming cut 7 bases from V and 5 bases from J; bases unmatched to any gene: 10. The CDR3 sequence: CAFDRDSGYGYTF. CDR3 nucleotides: TGTGCCTTCGACCGGGACAGCGGATATGGCTACACCTTC. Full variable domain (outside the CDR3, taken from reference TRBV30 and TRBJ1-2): SQTIHQWPATLVQPVGSPLSLECTVEGTSNPNLYWYRQAAGRGLQLLFYSVGIGQISSEVPQNLSASRPQDRQFILSSKKLLLSDSGFYLCAFDRDSGYGYTFGSGTRLTVV.

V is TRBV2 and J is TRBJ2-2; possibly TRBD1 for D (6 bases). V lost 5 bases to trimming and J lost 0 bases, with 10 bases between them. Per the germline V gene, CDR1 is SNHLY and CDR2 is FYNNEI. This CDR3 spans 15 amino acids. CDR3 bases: TGTGCCAGCAGTCAGGGGAGCTCGAACACCGGGGAGCTGTTTTTT. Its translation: CASSQGSSNTGELFF.

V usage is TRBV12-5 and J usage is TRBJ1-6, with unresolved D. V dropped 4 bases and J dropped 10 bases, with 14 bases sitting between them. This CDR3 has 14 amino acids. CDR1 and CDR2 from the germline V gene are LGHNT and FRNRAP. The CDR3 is CASGSEFSKSPLHF. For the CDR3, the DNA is TGTGCTAGTGGTTCGGAGTTCTCGAAATCACCCCTCCACTTT.

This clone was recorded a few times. This chain's CDR3 is CSVKGQADTEAFF. In nucleotides, the CDR3 is TGCAGCGTTAAGGGACAGGCGGACACTGAAGCTTTCTTT. The rearrangement uses TRBV29-1 and TRBJ1-1, with 8 nucleotides matching TRBD1. The CDR3 has 13 residues. The junction had 5 bases not matched to a gene; V was cut back by 5 bases and J by 3 bases. Germline V gene sequence: CDR1 SQVTM, CDR2 ANQGSEA.

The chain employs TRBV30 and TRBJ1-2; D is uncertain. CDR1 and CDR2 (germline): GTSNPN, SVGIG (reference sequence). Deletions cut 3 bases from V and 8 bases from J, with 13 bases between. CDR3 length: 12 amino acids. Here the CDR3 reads CAWRPRERGYTF. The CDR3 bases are TGTGCCTGGAGACCCCGGGAACGAGGCTACACCTTC.

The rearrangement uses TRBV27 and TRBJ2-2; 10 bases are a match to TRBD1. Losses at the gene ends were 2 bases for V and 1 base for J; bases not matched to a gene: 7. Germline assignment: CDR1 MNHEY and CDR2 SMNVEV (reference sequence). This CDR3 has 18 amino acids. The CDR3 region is CASSLTGQGPLNTGELFF. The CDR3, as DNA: TGTGCCAGCAGTTTAACGGGACAGGGGCCGCTGAACACCGGGGAGCTGTTTTTT.

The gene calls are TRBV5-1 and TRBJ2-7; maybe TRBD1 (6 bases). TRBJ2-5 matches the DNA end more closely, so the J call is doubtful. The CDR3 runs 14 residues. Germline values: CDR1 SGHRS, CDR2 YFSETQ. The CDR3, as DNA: TGCGCCAGCAGCTTGGAGCAGGGGCAAGAGACCCAGTACTTC. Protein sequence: CASSLEQGQETQYF.

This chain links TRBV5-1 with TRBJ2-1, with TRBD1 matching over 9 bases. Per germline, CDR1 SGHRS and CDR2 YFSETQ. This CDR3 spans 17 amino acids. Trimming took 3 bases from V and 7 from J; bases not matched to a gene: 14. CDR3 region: CASSYGPGTGRLNEQFF. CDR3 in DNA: TGCGCCAGCAGCTATGGACCCGGGACAGGGCGCCTTAATGAGCAGTTCTTC. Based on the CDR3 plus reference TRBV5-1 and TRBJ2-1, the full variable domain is KAGVTQTPRYLIKTRGQQVTLSCSPISGHRSVSWYQQTPGQGLQFLFEYFSETQRNKGNFPGRFSGRQFSNSRSEMNVSTLELGDSALYLCASSYGPGTGRLNEQFFGPGTRLTVL.

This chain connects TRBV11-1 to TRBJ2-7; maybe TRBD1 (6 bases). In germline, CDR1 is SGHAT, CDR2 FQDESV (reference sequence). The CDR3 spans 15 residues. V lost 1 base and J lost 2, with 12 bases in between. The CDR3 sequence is CASSLGQGPTYEQYF. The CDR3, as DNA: TGTGCCAGCAGCTTAGGCCAGGGGCCGACCTACGAGCAGTACTTC.

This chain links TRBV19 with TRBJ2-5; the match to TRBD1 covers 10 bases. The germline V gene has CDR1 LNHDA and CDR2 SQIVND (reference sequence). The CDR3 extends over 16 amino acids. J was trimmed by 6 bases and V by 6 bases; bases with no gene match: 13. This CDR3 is CASSTTTDRGRKTQYF. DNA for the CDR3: TGTGCCAGTAGCACGACGACCGACAGGGGGCGAAAGACCCAGTACTTC.

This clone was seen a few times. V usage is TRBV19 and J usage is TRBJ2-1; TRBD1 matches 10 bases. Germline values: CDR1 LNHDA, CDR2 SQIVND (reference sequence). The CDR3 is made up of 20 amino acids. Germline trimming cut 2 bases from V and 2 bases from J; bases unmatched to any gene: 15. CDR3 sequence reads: CASSIPDGDRGPGTYNEQFF. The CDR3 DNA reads TGTGCCAGTAGTATACCCGATGGGGACAGGGGCCCTGGGACCTACAATGAGCAGTTCTTC.

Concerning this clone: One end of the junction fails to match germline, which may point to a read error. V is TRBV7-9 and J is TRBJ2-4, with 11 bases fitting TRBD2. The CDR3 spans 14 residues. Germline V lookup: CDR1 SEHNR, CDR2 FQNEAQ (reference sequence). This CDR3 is CSSSFTSGSAIQYF. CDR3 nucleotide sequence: TGTTCCAGCAGCTTCACTAGCGGGAGCGCCATTCAGTACTTC.

This CDR3 reads CASSLARNTEAFF. The CDR3 bases are TGTGCCAGCAGCTTGGCCCGGAACACTGAAGCTTTCTTT. This chain connects TRBV5-4 to TRBJ1-1, with D unclear. The CDR3 consists of 13 residues. Per the germline V gene, CDR1 is SGHNT and CDR2 is YYREEE (reference sequence). V lost 0 bases to trimming and J lost 1 base, with 4 bases between them.

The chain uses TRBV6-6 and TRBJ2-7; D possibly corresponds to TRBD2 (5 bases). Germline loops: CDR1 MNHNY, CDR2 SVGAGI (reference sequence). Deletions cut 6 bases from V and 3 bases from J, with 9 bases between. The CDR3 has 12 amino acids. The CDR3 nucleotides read TGTGCCAGCAGCCCCGGGGACTACGAGCAGTACTTC. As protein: CASSPGDYEQYF.

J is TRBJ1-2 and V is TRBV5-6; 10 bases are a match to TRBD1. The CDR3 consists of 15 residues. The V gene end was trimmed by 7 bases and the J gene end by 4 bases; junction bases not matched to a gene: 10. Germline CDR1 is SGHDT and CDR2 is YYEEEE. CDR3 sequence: CASHLTGGFFYGYTF. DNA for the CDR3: TGTGCCAGCCACCTGACAGGGGGCTTTTTCTATGGCTACACCTTC.

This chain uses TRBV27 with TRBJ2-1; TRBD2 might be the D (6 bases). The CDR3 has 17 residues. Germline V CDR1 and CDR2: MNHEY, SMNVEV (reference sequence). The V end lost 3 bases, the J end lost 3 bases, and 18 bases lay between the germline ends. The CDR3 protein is CASSFSFGGAGYNEQFF. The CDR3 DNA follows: TGTGCCAGCAGTTTTAGCTTCGGGGGAGCGGGCTACAATGAGCAGTTCTTC.

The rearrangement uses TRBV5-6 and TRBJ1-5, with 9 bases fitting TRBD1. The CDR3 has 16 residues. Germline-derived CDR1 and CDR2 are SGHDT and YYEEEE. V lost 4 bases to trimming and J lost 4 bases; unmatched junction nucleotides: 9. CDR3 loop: CASSVRTGDGNQPQHF. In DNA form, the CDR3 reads TGTGCCAGCAGCGTCCGGACAGGGGATGGGAATCAGCCCCAGCATTTT.

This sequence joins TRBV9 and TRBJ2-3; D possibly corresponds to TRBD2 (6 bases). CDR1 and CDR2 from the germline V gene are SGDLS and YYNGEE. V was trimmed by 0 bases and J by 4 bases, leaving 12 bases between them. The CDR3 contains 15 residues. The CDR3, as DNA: TGTGCCAGCAGCGTAGTGAGTAGCGGTGCAGATACGCAGTATTTT. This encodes CASSVVSSGADTQYF.

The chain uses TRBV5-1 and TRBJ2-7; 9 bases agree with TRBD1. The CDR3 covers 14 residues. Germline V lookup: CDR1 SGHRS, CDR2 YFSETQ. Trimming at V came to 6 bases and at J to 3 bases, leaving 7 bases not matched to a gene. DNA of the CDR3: TGCGCCAGCACTCTAGGGACAGGGCTCTACGAGCAGTACTTC. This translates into CASTLGTGLYEQYF.

The CDR3 nucleotides read TGTGCCAGCAGCCGGACTAGCGGGGATCGTTCGTACGAGCAGTACTTC. Its protein is CASSRTSGDRSYEQYF. The V gene is TRBV7-2, the J gene TRBJ2-7; 12 nucleotides agree with TRBD2. This CDR3 is 16 amino acids long. V shed 5 bases and J 4 bases; nucleotides not matched to a gene: 9. Germline V gene sequence: CDR1 SGHTA, CDR2 FQGNSA.

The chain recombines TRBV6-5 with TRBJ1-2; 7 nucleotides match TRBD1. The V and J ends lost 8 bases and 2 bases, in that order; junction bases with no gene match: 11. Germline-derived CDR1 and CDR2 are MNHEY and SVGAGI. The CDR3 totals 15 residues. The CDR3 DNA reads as TGTGCCAGCCCACAGCACGGGACAGCGAACTATGGCTACACCTTC. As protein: CASPQHGTANYGYTF.

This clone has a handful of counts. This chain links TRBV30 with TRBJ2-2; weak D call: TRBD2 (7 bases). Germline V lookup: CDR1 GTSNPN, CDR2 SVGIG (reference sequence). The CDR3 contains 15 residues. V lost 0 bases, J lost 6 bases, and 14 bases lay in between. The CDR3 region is CAWSVLGGGAGELFF. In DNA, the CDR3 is TGTGCCTGGAGTGTACTAGGGGGAGGGGCCGGGGAGCTGTTTTTT. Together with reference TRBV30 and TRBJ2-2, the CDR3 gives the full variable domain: SQTIHQWPATLVQPVGSPLSLECTVEGTSNPNLYWYRQAAGRGLQLLFYSVGIGQISSEVPQNLSASRPQDRQFILSSKKLLLSDSGFYLCAWSVLGGGAGELFFGEGSRLTVL.

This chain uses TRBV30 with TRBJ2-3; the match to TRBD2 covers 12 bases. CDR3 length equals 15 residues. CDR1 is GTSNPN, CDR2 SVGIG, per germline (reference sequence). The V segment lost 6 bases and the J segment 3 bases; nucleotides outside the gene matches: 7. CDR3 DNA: TGTGCCTGCCCGGCTAGCGGGGGGGGTACAGATACGCAGTATTTT. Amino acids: CACPASGGGTDTQYF. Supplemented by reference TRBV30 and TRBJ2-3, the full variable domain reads SQTIHQWPATLVQPVGSPLSLECTVEGTSNPNLYWYRQAAGRGLQLLFYSVGIGQISSEVPQNLSASRPQDRQFILSSKKLLLSDSGFYLCACPASGGGTDTQYFGPGTRLTVL.

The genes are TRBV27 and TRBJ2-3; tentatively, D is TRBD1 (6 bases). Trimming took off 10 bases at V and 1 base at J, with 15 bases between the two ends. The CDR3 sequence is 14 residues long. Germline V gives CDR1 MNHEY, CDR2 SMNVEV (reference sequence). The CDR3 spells CAKAPTGCTDTQYF. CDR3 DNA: TGTGCCAAAGCCCCGACAGGTTGCACAGATACGCAGTATTTT.

The CDR3 DNA reads TGTGCCAGCAGCTCTTCGGGTCCGGGACAGGGGGCTAGGGACACTGAAGCTTTCTTT. Amino acid sequence: CASSSSGPGQGARDTEAFF. The V gene is TRBV7-6, the J gene TRBJ1-1; 12 nucleotides align to TRBD1. The CDR3 is made up of 19 amino acids. Germline CDR1 is SGHVS and CDR2 is FNYEAQ. The V segment lost 4 bases and the J segment 3 bases; nucleotides outside the gene matches: 15.

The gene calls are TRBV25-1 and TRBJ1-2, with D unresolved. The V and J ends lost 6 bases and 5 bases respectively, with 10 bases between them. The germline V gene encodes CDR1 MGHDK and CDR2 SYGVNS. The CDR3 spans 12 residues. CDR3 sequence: CASRRDEYGYTF. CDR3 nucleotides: TGTGCCAGCAGGAGAGATGAGTATGGCTACACCTTC.

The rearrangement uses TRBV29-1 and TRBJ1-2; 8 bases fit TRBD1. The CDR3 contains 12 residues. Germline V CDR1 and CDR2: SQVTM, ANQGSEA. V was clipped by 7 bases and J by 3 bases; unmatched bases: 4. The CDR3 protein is CSAGTGDYGYTF. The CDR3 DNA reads TGCAGCGCAGGGACAGGTGACTATGGCTACACCTTC.

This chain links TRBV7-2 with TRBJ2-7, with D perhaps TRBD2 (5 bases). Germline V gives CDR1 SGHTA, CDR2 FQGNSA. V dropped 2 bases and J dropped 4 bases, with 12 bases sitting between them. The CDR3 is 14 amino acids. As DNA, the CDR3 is TGTGCCAGCAGCTTACGGGAAATGGATTACGAGCAGTACTTC. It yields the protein CASSLREMDYEQYF. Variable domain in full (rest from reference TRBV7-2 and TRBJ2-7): GAGVSQSPSNKVTEKGKDVELRCDPISGHTALYWYRQSLGQGLEFLIYFQGNSAPDKSGLPSDRFSAERTGGSVSTLTIQRTQQEDSAVYLCASSLREMDYEQYFGPGTRLTVT.

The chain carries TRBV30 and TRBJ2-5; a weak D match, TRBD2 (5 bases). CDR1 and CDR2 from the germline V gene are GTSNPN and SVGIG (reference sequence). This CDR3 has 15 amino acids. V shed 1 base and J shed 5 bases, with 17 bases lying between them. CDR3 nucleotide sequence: TGTGCCTGGAGTGGGCAGGAACGAGGAGGCGAGACCCAGTACTTC. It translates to CAWSGQERGGETQYF.